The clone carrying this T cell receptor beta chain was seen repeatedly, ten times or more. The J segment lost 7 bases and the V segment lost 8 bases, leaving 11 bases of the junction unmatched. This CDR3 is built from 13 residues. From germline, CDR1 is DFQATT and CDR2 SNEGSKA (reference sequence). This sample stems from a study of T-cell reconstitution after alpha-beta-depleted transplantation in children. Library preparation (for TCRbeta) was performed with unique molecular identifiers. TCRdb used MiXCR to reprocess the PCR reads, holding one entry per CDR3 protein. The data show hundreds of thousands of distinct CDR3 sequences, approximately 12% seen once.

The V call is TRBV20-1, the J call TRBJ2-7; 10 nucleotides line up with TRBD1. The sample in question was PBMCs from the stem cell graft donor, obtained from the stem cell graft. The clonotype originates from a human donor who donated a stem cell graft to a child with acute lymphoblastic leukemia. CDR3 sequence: CSIPGTGALEQYF. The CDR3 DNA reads TGCAGTATACCCGGGACAGGGGCCTTGGAGCAGTACTTC.